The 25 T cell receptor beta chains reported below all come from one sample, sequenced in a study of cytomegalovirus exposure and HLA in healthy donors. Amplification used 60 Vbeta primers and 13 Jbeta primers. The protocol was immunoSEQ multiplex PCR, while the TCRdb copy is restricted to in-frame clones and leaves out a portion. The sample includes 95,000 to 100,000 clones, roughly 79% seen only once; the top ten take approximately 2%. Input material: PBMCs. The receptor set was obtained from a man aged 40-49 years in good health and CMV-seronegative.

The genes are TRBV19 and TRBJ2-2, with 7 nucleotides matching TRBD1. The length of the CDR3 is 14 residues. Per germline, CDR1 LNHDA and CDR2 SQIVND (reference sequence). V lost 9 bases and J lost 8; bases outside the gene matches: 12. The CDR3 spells CASNRDSRGGELFF. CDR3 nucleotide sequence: TGTGCCAGCAATCGGGACAGCCGAGGAGGGGAGCTGTTTTTT. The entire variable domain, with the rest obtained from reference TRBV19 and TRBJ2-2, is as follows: DGGITQSPKYLFRKEGQNVTLSCEQNLNHDAMYWYRQDPGQGLRLIYYSQIVNDFQKGDIAEGYSVSREKKESFPLTVTSAQKNPTAFYLCASNRDSRGGELFFGEGSRLTVL.

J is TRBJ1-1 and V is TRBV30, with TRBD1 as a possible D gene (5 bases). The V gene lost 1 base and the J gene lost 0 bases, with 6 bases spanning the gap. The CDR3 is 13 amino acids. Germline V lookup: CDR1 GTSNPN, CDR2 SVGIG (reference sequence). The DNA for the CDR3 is TGTGCCTGGAGTGGACAGCTGAACACTGAAGCTTTCTTT. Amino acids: CAWSGQLNTEAFF. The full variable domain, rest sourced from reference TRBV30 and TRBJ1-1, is SQTIHQWPATLVQPVGSPLSLECTVEGTSNPNLYWYRQAAGRGLQLLFYSVGIGQISSEVPQNLSASRPQDRQFILSSKKLLLSDSGFYLCAWSGQLNTEAFFGQGTRLTVV.

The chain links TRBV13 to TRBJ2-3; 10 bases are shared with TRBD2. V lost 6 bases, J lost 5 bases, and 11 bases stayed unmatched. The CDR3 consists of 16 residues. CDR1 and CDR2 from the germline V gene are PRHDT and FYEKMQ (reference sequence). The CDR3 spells CASSQISGGAEDTQYF. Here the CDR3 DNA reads TGTGCCAGCAGTCAAATCAGCGGGGGGGCCGAAGATACGCAGTATTTT.

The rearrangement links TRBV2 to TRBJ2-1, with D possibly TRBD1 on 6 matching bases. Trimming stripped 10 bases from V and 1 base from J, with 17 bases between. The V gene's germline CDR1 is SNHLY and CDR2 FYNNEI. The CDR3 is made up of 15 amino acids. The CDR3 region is CATLTDGQSYNEQFF. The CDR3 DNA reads TGTGCCACCTTAACAGACGGACAGTCCTACAATGAGCAGTTCTTC.

The CDR3 DNA is TGCAGCGTTGACGGGGACAGGACGGCGGGGTACGAGCAGTACTTC. Its protein is CSVDGDRTAGYEQYF. This rearrangement joins TRBV29-1 to TRBJ2-7; 8 bases agree with TRBD1. Germline CDR1 reads SQVTM; CDR2 reads ANQGSEA. J was trimmed by 4 bases and V by 3 bases; bases with no gene match: 11. CDR3 length: 15 amino acids.

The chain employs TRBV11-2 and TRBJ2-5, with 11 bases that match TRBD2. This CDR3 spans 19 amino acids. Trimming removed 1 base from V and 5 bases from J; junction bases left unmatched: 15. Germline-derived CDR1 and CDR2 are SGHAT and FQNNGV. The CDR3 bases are TGTGCCAGCAGCTTAGGGGGGGGAAAGATTAGCGGGAGGGCGGAGACCCAGTACTTC. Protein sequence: CASSLGGGKISGRAETQYF.

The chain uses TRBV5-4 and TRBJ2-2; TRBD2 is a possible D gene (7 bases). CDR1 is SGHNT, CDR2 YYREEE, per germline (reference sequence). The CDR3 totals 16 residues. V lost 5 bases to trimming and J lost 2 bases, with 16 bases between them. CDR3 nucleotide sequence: TGTGCCAGCAGGAGAACGGGGGGCGGTAACACCGGGGAGCTGTTTTTT. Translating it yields CASRRTGGGNTGELFF.

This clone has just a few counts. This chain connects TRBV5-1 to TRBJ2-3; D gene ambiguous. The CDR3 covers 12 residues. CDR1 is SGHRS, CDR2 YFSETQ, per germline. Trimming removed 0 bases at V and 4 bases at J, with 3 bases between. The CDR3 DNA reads TGCGCCAGCAGCTTGGGCGCAGATACGCAGTATTTT. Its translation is CASSLGADTQYF.

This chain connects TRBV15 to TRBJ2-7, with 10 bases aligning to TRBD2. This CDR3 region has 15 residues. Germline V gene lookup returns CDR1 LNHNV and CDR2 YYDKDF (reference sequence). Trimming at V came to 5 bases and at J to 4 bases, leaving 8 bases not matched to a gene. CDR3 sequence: CATSGESGGGYEQYF. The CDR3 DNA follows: TGTGCCACCAGCGGGGAAAGCGGGGGGGGTTACGAGCAGTACTTC.

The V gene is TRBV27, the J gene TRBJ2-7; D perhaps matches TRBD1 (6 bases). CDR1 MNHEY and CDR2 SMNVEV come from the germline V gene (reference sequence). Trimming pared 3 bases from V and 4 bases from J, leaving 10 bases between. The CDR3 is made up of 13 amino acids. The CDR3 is CASSFTGQYEQYF. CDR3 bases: TGTGCCAGCAGTTTTACAGGACAGTACGAGCAGTACTTC.

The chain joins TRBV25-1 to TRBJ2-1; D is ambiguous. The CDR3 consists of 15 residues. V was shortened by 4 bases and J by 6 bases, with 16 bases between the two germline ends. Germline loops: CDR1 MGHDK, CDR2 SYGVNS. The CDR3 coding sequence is TGTGCCAGCAGTGCGTTTTATGCAGGCTCCAATGAGCAGTTCTTC. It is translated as CASSAFYAGSNEQFF.

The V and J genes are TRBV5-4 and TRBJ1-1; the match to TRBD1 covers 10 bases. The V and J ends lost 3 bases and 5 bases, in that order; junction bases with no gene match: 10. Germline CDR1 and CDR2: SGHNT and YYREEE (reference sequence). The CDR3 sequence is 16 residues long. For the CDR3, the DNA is TGTGCCAGCAGCTATCCTCCTGGACAGGGGGGAACTGAAGCTTTCTTT. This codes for CASSYPPGQGGTEAFF.

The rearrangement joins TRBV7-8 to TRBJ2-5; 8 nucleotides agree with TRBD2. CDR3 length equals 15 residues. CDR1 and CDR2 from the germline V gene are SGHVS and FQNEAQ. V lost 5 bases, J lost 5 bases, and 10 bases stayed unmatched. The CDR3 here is CASSMTSVWTETQYF. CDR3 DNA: TGTGCCAGCAGCATGACTAGCGTCTGGACGGAGACCCAGTACTTC.

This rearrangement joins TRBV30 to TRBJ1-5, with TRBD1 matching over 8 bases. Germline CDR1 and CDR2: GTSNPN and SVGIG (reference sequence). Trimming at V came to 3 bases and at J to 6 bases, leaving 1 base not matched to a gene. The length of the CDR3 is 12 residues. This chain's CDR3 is CAWRQGGQPQHF. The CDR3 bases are TGTGCCTGGAGACAGGGGGGTCAGCCCCAGCATTTT.

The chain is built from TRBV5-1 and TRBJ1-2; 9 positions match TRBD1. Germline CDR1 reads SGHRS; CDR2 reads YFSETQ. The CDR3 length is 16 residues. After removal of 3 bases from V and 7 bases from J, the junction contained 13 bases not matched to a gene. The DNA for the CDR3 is TGCGCCAGCAGCTCAACCCCCCGGGACAGGGATCGTGGCTACACCTTC. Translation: CASSSTPRDRDRGYTF.

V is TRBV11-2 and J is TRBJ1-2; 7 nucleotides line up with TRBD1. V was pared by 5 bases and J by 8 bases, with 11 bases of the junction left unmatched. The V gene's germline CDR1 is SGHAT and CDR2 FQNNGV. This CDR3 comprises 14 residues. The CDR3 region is CASSATTGPEGYTF. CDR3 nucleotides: TGTGCCAGCAGCGCAACGACAGGGCCGGAGGGCTACACCTTC. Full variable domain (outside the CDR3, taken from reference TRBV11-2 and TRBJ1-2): EAGVAQSPRYKIIEKRQSVAFWCNPISGHATLYWYQQILGQGPKLLIQFQNNGVVDDSQLPKDRFSAERLKGVDSTLKIQPAKLEDSAVYLCASSATTGPEGYTFGSGTRLTVV.

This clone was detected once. The CDR3 DNA is TGTGCCAGCGGGGTGGCAGGGGCTAGCTATGGCTACACCTTC. It translates to CASGVAGASYGYTF. The chain couples TRBV2 to TRBJ1-2, with D perhaps TRBD1 (6 bases). The germline V gene encodes CDR1 SNHLY and CDR2 FYNNEI. This CDR3 is 14 amino acids long. Trimming shortened V by 8 bases and J by 4 bases, and 17 bases separated the two germline ends.

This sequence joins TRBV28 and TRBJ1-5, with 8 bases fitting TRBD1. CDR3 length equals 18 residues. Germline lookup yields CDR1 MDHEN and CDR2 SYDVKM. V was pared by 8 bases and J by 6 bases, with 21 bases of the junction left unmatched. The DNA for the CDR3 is TGTGCCAGCTACCAACTACCGAGGAAAGGACAGGGAGGTCAGCCCCAGCATTTT. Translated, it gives CASYQLPRKGQGGQPQHF.

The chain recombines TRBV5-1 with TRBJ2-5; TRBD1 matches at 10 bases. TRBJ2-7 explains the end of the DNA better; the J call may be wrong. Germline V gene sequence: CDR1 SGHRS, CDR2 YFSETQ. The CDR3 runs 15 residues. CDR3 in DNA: TGCGCCAGCAGTTCACCGGGACAGGGGATCCACGAGCAGTACTTC. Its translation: CASSSPGQGIHEQYF.

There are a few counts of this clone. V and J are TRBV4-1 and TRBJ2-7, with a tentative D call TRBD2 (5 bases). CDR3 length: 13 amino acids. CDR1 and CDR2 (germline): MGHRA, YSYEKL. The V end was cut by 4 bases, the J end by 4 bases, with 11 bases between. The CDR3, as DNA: TGCGCCAGCAGCCTAACCGGGGATTACGAGCAGTACTTC. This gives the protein CASSLTGDYEQYF.

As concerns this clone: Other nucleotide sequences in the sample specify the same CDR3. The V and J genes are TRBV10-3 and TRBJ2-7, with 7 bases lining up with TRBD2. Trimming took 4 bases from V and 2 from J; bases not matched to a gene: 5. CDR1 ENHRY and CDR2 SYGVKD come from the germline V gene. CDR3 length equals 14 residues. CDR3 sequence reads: CAISGGGSTYEQYF. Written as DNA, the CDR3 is TGTGCCATCAGTGGGGGGGGGTCCACCTACGAGCAGTACTTC.

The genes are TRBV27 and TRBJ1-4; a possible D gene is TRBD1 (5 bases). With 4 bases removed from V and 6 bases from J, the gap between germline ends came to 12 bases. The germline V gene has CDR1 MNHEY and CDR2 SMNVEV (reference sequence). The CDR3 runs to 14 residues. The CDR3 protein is CASSYGHIHEKLFF. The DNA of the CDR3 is TGTGCCAGCAGTTATGGACATATTCATGAAAAACTGTTTTTT.

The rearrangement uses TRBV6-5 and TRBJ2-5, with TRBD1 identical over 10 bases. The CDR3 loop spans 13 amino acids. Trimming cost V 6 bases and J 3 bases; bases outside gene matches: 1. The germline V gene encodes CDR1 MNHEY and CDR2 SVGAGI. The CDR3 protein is CASRGQGKETQYF. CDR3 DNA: TGTGCCAGCAGGGGACAGGGGAAAGAGACCCAGTACTTC.

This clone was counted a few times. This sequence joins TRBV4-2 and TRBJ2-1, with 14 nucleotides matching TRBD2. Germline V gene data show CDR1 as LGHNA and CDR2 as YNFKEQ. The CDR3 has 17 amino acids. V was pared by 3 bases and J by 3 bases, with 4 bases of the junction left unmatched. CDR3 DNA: TGTGCCAGCAGCCAGATGACTAGCGGGGGGGACTACAATGAGCAGTTCTTC. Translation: CASSQMTSGGDYNEQFF.

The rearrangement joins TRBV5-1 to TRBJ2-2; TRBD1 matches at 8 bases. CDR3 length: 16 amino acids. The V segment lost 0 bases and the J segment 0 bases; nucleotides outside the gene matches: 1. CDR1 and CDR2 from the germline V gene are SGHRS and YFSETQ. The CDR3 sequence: CASSLGTGTNTGELFF. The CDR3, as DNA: TGCGCCAGCAGCTTGGGGACAGGGACGAACACCGGGGAGCTGTTTTTT.